Sequencing of this TCR beta chain was carried out in a study of cytomegalovirus exposure and HLA in healthy donors. The PCR ran on 60 Vbeta and 13 Jbeta primers. Some clones are missing from TCRdb's copy, which holds only in-frame ones; the method was immunoSEQ multiplex PCR. This table holds approximately 150,000 clones, about 80% found once. The germline V gene encodes CDR1 SEHNR and CDR2 FQNEAQ (reference sequence). J was trimmed by 4 bases and V by 5 bases; bases with no gene match: 4. CDR3 length: 14 amino acids. This chain links TRBV7-9 with TRBJ2-1; TRBD1 agrees at 8 bases. This clonotype was sampled from a woman aged 35 to 49 in good health and CMV-seronegative. The specimen sequenced was PBMCs. This CDR3 reads CASSHRDRYNEQFF. DNA of the CDR3: TGTGCCAGCAGCCACCGGGACAGGTACAATGAGCAGTTCTTC. Together with reference TRBV7-9 and TRBJ2-1, the CDR3 gives the full variable domain: DTGVSQNPRHKITKRGQNVTFRCDPISEHNRLYWYRQTLGQGPEFLTYFQNEAQLEKSRLLSDRFSAERPKGSFSTLEIQRTEQGDSAMYLCASSHRDRYNEQFFGPGTRLTVL.